What follows is one TCR beta chain and its context. CD45RO-negative, CCR7-positively selected cells formed the naive CD8 fraction, excluding terminally differentiated effector memory CD45RA+ cells. Deletions cut 2 bases from V and 1 base from J, with 8 bases between. The CDR3 extends over 15 amino acids. Germline CDR1 reads SGHTA; CDR2 reads FQGTGA. The entry originates in a study of shared clonotypes between healthy human individuals. Produced via immunoSEQ multiplex PCR; TCRdb's table is partial and in-frame only. Among about 1.9 million clones listed, 93% were seen once. The sequenced sample was naive CD8+ T cells from PBMCs. The rearrangement uses TRBV7-3 and TRBJ2-2; D possibly corresponds to TRBD1 (6 bases). The clonotype was recovered from a man between 18 and 29 years old in good health. Some clones in this sample may be carry-over from other donors' samples. CDR3 bases: TGTGCCAGCAGCTTAGGGGGACAGAACACCGGGGAGCTGTTTTTT. This gives the protein CASSLGGQNTGELFF.